This entry lists 27 T cell receptor beta chains sequenced from one sample in a study of circulating tumor DNA in untreated peripheral T-cell lymphoma. TCRdb's copy holds only in-frame clones and misses some; the assay was immunoSEQ multiplex PCR. The table lists thousands of clones, approximately 70% of them singletons. Sequencing input: tumor tissue. The receptors were sampled from a human donor with peripheral T-cell lymphoma.

This chain joins TRBV6-8 and TRBJ2-3, with 9 bases fitting TRBD1. Looked up from germline, CDR1 is MNHGY and CDR2 is SAAAGT. The ends lost 4 bases at V and 2 bases at J; junction bases unmatched: 4. This CDR3 contains 15 residues. CDR3 loop: CASSWTGEDTDTQYF. The CDR3 nucleotides read TGTGCCAGCAGTTGGACAGGGGAGGACACAGATACGCAGTATTTT.

The CDR3 sequence: CASSSTQSGVQGEQYF. CDR3 sequence (DNA): TGTGCCAGCAGTTCTACACAGAGTGGGGTACAGGGCGAGCAGTACTTC. This chain joins TRBV28 and TRBJ2-7; D is perhaps TRBD1 (6 bases). The CDR3 loop spans 16 amino acids. Trimming pared 4 bases from V and 6 bases from J, leaving 22 bases between. Germline CDR1 is MDHEN and CDR2 is SYDVKM. The full variable domain, completed using reference TRBV28 and TRBJ2-7, is DVKVTQSSRYLVKRTGEKVFLECVQDMDHENMFWYRQDPGLGLRLIYFSYDVKMKEKGDIPEGYSVSREKKERFSLILESASTNQTSMYLCASSSTQSGVQGEQYFGPGTRLTVT.

The chain carries TRBV19 and TRBJ1-1; unclear D gene. Per germline, CDR1 LNHDA and CDR2 SQIVND (reference sequence). V was clipped by 3 bases and J by 4 bases, with 9 bases between them. The CDR3 runs 13 residues. CDR3 protein: CASSIGVSTEAFF. CDR3 nucleotides: TGTGCCAGTAGTATCGGGGTTTCCACTGAAGCTTTCTTT.

This clone appeared a single time. The rearrangement links TRBV19 to TRBJ2-2; maybe TRBD1 (5 bases). V was pared by 7 bases and J by 9 bases, with 12 bases between. The CDR3 is made up of 12 amino acids. Per germline, CDR1 LNHDA and CDR2 SQIVND (reference sequence). The chain's CDR3 is CASTMGHRELFF. DNA for the CDR3: TGTGCCAGTACCATGGGGCACAGGGAGCTGTTTTTT.

This clone was seen a handful of times. The genes are TRBV7-6 and TRBJ1-1; D is uncertain. Trimming pared 4 bases from V and 2 bases from J, leaving 14 bases between. The germline gives CDR1 SGHVS, CDR2 FNYEAQ. This CDR3 comprises 15 residues. CDR3 region: CASSSTPTINTEAFF. CDR3 sequence (DNA): TGTGCCAGCAGCTCCACGCCGACCATAAACACTGAAGCTTTCTTT.

This clone has a handful of counts. This chain connects TRBV18 to TRBJ2-5, with D possibly TRBD1 on 5 matching bases. V gave up 6 bases and J gave up 0 bases, with 11 bases separating them. This CDR3 contains 14 residues. CDR1 is KGHSH, CDR2 LQKENI, per germline. The chain's CDR3 is CASSYTGYQETQYF. As DNA, the CDR3 is TGTGCCAGCTCCTATACAGGCTACCAAGAGACCCAGTACTTC.

The chain carries TRBV10-2 and TRBJ2-2, with 7 nucleotides matching TRBD2. This CDR3 has 14 amino acids. Germline V lookup: CDR1 WSHSY, CDR2 SAAADI. V lost 2 bases to trimming and J lost 5 bases; unmatched junction nucleotides: 2. The chain's CDR3 is CASSEVGRTGELFF. The CDR3 DNA is TGCGCCAGCAGTGAGGTCGGGAGGACCGGGGAGCTGTTTTTT.

The CDR3 sequence is CASTRDRVGGELFF. In nucleotides, the CDR3 is TGTGCCAGTACCCGGGACAGGGTCGGCGGGGAGCTGTTTTTT. The chain carries TRBV19 and TRBJ2-2; TRBD1 matches at 9 bases. This CDR3 has 14 residues. Germline V gives CDR1 LNHDA, CDR2 SQIVND (reference sequence). J gave up 7 bases and V 7 bases, and 7 bases lay outside the gene matches. Full variable domain (missing parts from reference TRBV19 and TRBJ2-2): DGGITQSPKYLFRKEGQNVTLSCEQNLNHDAMYWYRQDPGQGLRLIYYSQIVNDFQKGDIAEGYSVSREKKESFPLTVTSAQKNPTAFYLCASTRDRVGGELFFGEGSRLTVL.

CDR3 nucleotides: TGTGCCAGCAGTCCCGCAGGGGAGGGAGGCTACACCTTC. Its protein is CASSPAGEGGYTF. The chain carries TRBV28 and TRBJ1-2; D may be TRBD1 (6 bases). In germline, CDR1 is MDHEN, CDR2 SYDVKM. The CDR3 runs 13 residues. Trimming took 5 bases from V and 8 from J, leaving 15 bases between them.

The rearrangement uses TRBV6-8 and TRBJ2-3; 8 bases align to TRBD2. The V gene's germline CDR1 is MNHGY and CDR2 SAAAGT. The CDR3 is made up of 15 amino acids. Trimming took 3 bases from V and 5 from J; bases not matched to a gene: 7. The CDR3 spells CASSYTGAGVDTQYF. The CDR3 bases are TGTGCCAGCAGTTATACGGGAGCGGGGGTAGATACGCAGTATTTT.

This clone was detected only once. V gene TRBV11-3 combines with J gene TRBJ2-7; D ambiguous. The CDR3 covers 15 residues. The ends were cut back, 3 bases at V and 1 base at J, with 13 bases in the middle. Germline V lookup: CDR1 SGHNT, CDR2 YENEEA. The CDR3, as DNA: TGTGCCAGCAGCTTGCGGAGCCCGCCTTCCTACGAGCAGTACTTC. Amino acids: CASSLRSPPSYEQYF.

This clone showed up just a few times. The chain employs TRBV11-3 and TRBJ2-1; the D gene is possibly TRBD1 (5 bases). This CDR3 is 14 amino acids long. The germline V and J ends were trimmed by 2 bases and 7 bases, with 12 bases remaining between them. In germline, CDR1 is SGHNT, CDR2 YENEEA. The CDR3 DNA follows: TGTGCCAGCAGCTTATCTGCAGGGTCTAATGAGCAGTTCTTC. Its translation is CASSLSAGSNEQFF.

The genes are TRBV12-5 and TRBJ1-1; 7 bases are a match to TRBD1. Looked up from germline, CDR1 is LGHNT and CDR2 is FRNRAP. This CDR3 region has 16 residues. This chain's CDR3 is CASTSNRGGVGAEAFF. CDR3 nucleotide sequence: TGTGCCAGCACTTCAAACAGGGGTGGCGTGGGCGCTGAAGCTTTCTTT.

This clone was seen a handful of times. The rearrangement uses TRBV19 and TRBJ1-4; D remains ambiguous. Germline V gene lookup returns CDR1 LNHDA and CDR2 SQIVND (reference sequence). Trimming pared 2 bases from V and 7 bases from J, leaving 14 bases between. The CDR3 loop spans 15 amino acids. CDR3 bases: TGTGCCAGTAGTATATCCGGATACCCGAGTGAAAAACTGTTTTTT. Its protein product is CASSISGYPSEKLFF.

The V call is TRBV19, the J call TRBJ1-5; D remains ambiguous. CDR3 size: 15 residues. The V gene lost 3 bases and the J gene lost 6 bases, with 15 bases spanning the gap. Germline CDR1 reads LNHDA; CDR2 reads SQIVND (reference sequence). CDR3 nucleotide sequence: TGTGCCAGTAGTATTAAGAAAACCGATTTTCAGCCCCAGCATTTT. Residues: CASSIKKTDFQPQHF.

This clone has a handful of counts. The genes are TRBV18 and TRBJ2-2, with 12 bases matching TRBD2. Unmatched junction bases numbered 4, after V lost 6 bases and J lost 5 bases. The CDR3 runs to 15 residues. Germline V gene sequence: CDR1 KGHSH, CDR2 LQKENI. The CDR3 reads CASSLGTSGTGELFF. The CDR3 DNA is TGTGCCAGCTCGCTGGGGACTAGCGGGACCGGGGAGCTGTTTTTT.

This clone was detected only once. This chain links TRBV11-3 with TRBJ2-5; D might be TRBD2 (6 bases). The CDR3 covers 15 residues. V was trimmed by 2 bases and J by 5 bases, leaving 15 bases between them. The V gene's germline CDR1 is SGHNT and CDR2 YENEEA. CDR3 DNA sequence: TGTGCCAGCAGCTTACTAGCGTCCGTCCGGGAGACCCAGTACTTC. Its translation: CASSLLASVRETQYF.

The V call is TRBV10-2, the J call TRBJ2-1; D not certain. The germline gives CDR1 WSHSY, CDR2 SAAADI. The CDR3 is made up of 12 amino acids. V was pared by 7 bases and J by 4 bases, with 8 bases between. CDR3 protein: CASKRLYNEQFF. Written as DNA, the CDR3 is TGCGCCAGCAAGAGACTTTACAATGAGCAGTTCTTC.

The chain carries TRBV6-8 and TRBJ1-1; a weak D match, TRBD1 (6 bases). Trimming took 7 bases from V and 4 from J, leaving 13 bases between them. The CDR3 is 13 amino acids. The germline V gene has CDR1 MNHGY and CDR2 SAAAGT. CDR3 loop: CASKQGLTTEAFF. CDR3 sequence (DNA): TGTGCCAGCAAACAGGGTCTTACCACTGAAGCTTTCTTT.

The V and J genes are TRBV11-3 and TRBJ2-1; 8 nucleotides align to TRBD2. This CDR3 is built from 15 residues. The V gene end was trimmed by 5 bases and the J gene end by 6 bases; junction bases not matched to a gene: 9. Germline CDR1 is SGHNT and CDR2 is YENEEA. The DNA of the CDR3 is TGTGCCAGCAGCCGAGCGGGAGAGGGGGTCAATGAGCAGTTCTTC. Residues: CASSRAGEGVNEQFF.

This sequence joins TRBV9 and TRBJ2-5; D gene uncertain. Between the trimmed V and J ends, which lost 0 bases and 1 base, there was a span of 10 bases. Germline V gene sequence: CDR1 SGDLS, CDR2 YYNGEE. There are 15 residues in the CDR3. The CDR3 reads CASSVGAWGQETQYF. The CDR3, as DNA: TGTGCCAGCAGCGTAGGAGCGTGGGGCCAAGAGACCCAGTACTTC.

The sample holds one count of this clone. The rearrangement links TRBV6-8 to TRBJ1-2, with no clear D. Germline V CDR1 and CDR2: MNHGY, SAAAGT. Trimming left V 10 bases short and J 4 bases short, with 16 bases between. The CDR3 covers 13 residues. The CDR3 protein is CATRREEGYGYTF. The CDR3 DNA is TGTGCCACAAGGCGGGAGGAGGGCTATGGCTACACCTTC.

This clone was seen only once. This chain connects TRBV5-1 to TRBJ2-3; TRBD1 or TRBD2 may be the D gene (5 bases each). CDR1 and CDR2 (germline): SGHRS, YFSETQ. This CDR3 is built from 14 residues. The V gene lost 4 bases and the J gene lost 0 bases, with 9 bases spanning the gap. As DNA, the CDR3 is TGCGCCAGCAGCCCGGGACGGAGCACAGATACGCAGTATTTT. This translates into CASSPGRSTDTQYF. Supplemented by reference TRBV5-1 and TRBJ2-3, the full variable domain reads KAGVTQTPRYLIKTRGQQVTLSCSPISGHRSVSWYQQTPGQGLQFLFEYFSETQRNKGNFPGRFSGRQFSNSRSEMNVSTLELGDSALYLCASSPGRSTDTQYFGPGTRLTVL.

V usage is TRBV10-2 and J usage is TRBJ2-1; perhaps TRBD1 as D (5 bases). The CDR3 covers 14 residues. V shed 7 bases and J shed 10 bases, with 20 bases lying between them. The V gene's germline CDR1 is WSHSY and CDR2 SAAADI. In nucleotides, the CDR3 is TGCGCCAGCAACAGGTTTCTTCCATTAAAGGAGCAGTTCTTC. The encoded protein is CASNRFLPLKEQFF.

This rearrangement joins TRBV11-3 to TRBJ1-3; 7 nucleotides agree with TRBD1. The CDR3 consists of 16 residues. With V trimmed by 5 bases and J by 4 bases, 11 bases remained unmatched. Germline V CDR1 and CDR2: SGHNT, YENEEA. CDR3 sequence: CASSPFQQGNGNTIYF. CDR3 coding DNA: TGTGCCAGCAGCCCCTTCCAACAGGGGAACGGAAACACCATATATTTT.

V usage is TRBV9 and J usage is TRBJ1-5, with 8 bases fitting TRBD1. The CDR3 has 14 amino acids. Unmatched junction bases numbered 5, after V lost 5 bases and J lost 4 bases. Germline-derived CDR1 and CDR2 are SGDLS and YYNGEE. The CDR3 is CASSPGQENQPQHF. CDR3 nucleotide sequence: TGTGCCAGCAGTCCGGGACAGGAAAATCAGCCCCAGCATTTT. Using reference TRBV9 and TRBJ1-5 for the parts outside the CDR3, the full variable domain is DSGVTQTPKHLITATGQRVTLRCSPRSGDLSVYWYQQSLDQGLQFLIQYYNGEERAKGNILERFSAQQFPDLHSELNLSSLELGDSALYFCASSPGQENQPQHFGDGTRLSIL.

This chain links TRBV28 with TRBJ1-2, with 7 bases identical to TRBD1. The germline CDR1 and CDR2 sequences are MDHEN and SYDVKM. CDR3 length: 14 amino acids. Trimming removed 5 bases from V and 5 bases from J; junction bases left unmatched: 8. The CDR3 reads CASSPHTGDYGYTF. For the CDR3, the DNA is TGTGCCAGCAGTCCCCACACAGGGGATTATGGCTACACCTTC.